The 28 T cell receptor beta chains below all came from one sample that was sequenced in a study of early T cells in non-severe SARS-CoV-2 infection. TCRdb independently ran MiXCR on the 5' RACE reads; one entry per CDR3 protein. Among 30,000 to 40,000 distinct CDR3 sequences listed, 5.8% were seen once. The sample consisted of whole blood. These receptors originate from an adult who was a healthcare worker with PCR-confirmed SARS-CoV-2 infection or an uninfected control (not recorded which).

The table lists this clonotype with many counts. This chain links TRBV6-2 or TRBV6-3 with TRBJ2-2; D gene ambiguous. The CDR3 covers 16 residues. Germline V gives CDR1 MNHEY, CDR2 SVGEGT. V lost 4 bases and J lost 1, with 13 bases in between. The CDR3 region has the DNA TGTGCCAGCAGTTTGCAGTCCCGATTGAACACCGGGGAGCTGTTTTTT. Translation: CASSLQSRLNTGELFF.

The chain joins TRBV11-2 to TRBJ2-5, with a weak D call TRBD2 (5 bases). CDR1 and CDR2 (germline): SGHAT, FQNNGV. CDR3 length: 11 residues. Between the trimmed V and J ends, which lost 5 bases and 13 bases, there was a span of 14 bases. The CDR3 coding sequence is TGTGCCAGCAGCCAAACGAGGGAGAGGTACTTC. Translating it yields CASSQTRERYF.

In this sample, this clonotype turned up a few times. This may be a read error: a much more frequent sequence differs by one nucleotide. The chain recombines TRBV7-9 with TRBJ2-1; 11 bases align to TRBD2. The CDR3 extends over 15 amino acids. Per germline, CDR1 SEHNR and CDR2 FQNEAQ (reference sequence). CDR3 DNA: TGTGTCAGCAGAGGGACTAGCGGACATTACAATGAGCAGTTCTTC. Its protein product is CVSRGTSGHYNEQFF.

J is TRBJ1-1 and V is TRBV6-1, with a possible D match to TRBD1 (5 bases). Germline loops: CDR1 MNHNS, CDR2 SASEGT. The ends were cut back, 8 bases at V and 0 bases at J, with 16 bases in the middle. This CDR3 has 15 amino acids. The CDR3 DNA reads as TGTGCCAGCGTGGGGGGGTCTTTAATGAACACTGAAGCTTTCTTT. It codes for CASVGGSLMNTEAFF.

This clonotype appeared many times. This chain links TRBV3-1 with TRBJ2-1, with D perhaps TRBD2 (6 bases). This CDR3 spans 15 amino acids. V lost 4 bases and J lost 0, with 10 bases in between. Germline CDR1 reads LGHDT; CDR2 reads YNNKEL (reference sequence). CDR3 in amino acids: CASSPRGSSYNEQFF. In DNA, the CDR3 is TGTGCCAGCAGCCCGCGGGGAAGCTCCTACAATGAGCAGTTCTTC.

The CDR3 DNA reads TGTGCCAGCAGTCCCGGACAGGGGGCAGGGTCCACTGAAGCTTTCTTT. Its translation: CASSPGQGAGSTEAFF. The genes are TRBV12-3 or TRBV12-4 and TRBJ1-1; 11 bases are shared with TRBD1. The J segment lost 4 bases and the V segment lost 5 bases, leaving 9 bases of the junction unmatched. The CDR3 has 16 residues.

The sample holds many counts of this clonotype. This sequence joins TRBV29-1 and TRBJ2-2, with 7 bases matching TRBD2. The germline V gene encodes CDR1 SQVTM and CDR2 ANQGSEA. The CDR3 totals 13 residues. V lost 6 bases and J lost 5; bases outside the gene matches: 6. The CDR3 sequence: CSVAGWDTGELFF. CDR3 sequence (DNA): TGCAGCGTAGCGGGATGGGATACCGGGGAGCTGTTTTTT.

This clonotype was recorded at least ten times. This chain uses TRBV3-2 with TRBJ2-3; the D call of TRBD2 is as the table states it, not checked on the DNA. TRBV3-2 is designated a pseudogene. The CDR3 extends over 16 amino acids. The CDR3 protein is CASSQERSGGTDTQYF. The CDR3, as DNA: TGTGCCAGCAGCCAAGAACGGAGCGGGGGCACAGATACGCAGTATTTT.

This clonotype was seen at least ten times. The CDR3 sequence is CASSDGTGVQPLHF. The CDR3 nucleotides read TGTGCCAGCTCAGACGGGACAGGGGTACAACCCCTCCACTTT. V gene TRBV18 combines with J gene TRBJ1-6, with 10 positions matching TRBD1. The CDR3 spans 14 residues. Germline CDR1 KGHSH, CDR2 LQKENI. Trimming at V came to 5 bases and at J to 12 bases, leaving 7 bases not matched to a gene. Variable domain in full (rest from reference TRBV18 and TRBJ1-6): NAGVMQNPRHLVRRRGQEARLRCSPMKGHSHVYWYRQLPEEGLKFMVYLQKENIIDESGMPKERFSAEFPKEGPSILRIQQVVRGDSAAYFCASSDGTGVQPLHFGNGTRLTVT.

There are a few counts of this clonotype. This chain uses TRBV20-1 with TRBJ2-7; D uncertain. Per germline, CDR1 DFQATT and CDR2 SNEGSKA (reference sequence). V was shortened by 6 bases and J by 0 bases, with 9 bases between the two germline ends. The CDR3 has 12 amino acids. The CDR3 protein is CSAYASSYEQYF. CDR3 coding DNA: TGCAGTGCCTACGCGAGCTCCTACGAGCAGTACTTC.

Ten or more counts support this clonotype. The chain recombines TRBV5-1 with TRBJ2-2; 11 bases line up with TRBD1. V lost 3 bases and J lost 5; bases outside the gene matches: 6. Per germline, CDR1 SGHRS and CDR2 YFSETQ. This CDR3 region has 16 residues. CDR3 region: CASSWADRGLTGELFF. The CDR3 DNA is TGCGCCAGCAGCTGGGCGGACAGGGGGCTAACCGGGGAGCTGTTTTTT.

This clonotype was recorded many times. In DNA, the CDR3 is TGTGCCTCGATAGGGGACAGGGTGTCGAACACTGAAGCTTTCTTT. Its translation is CASIGDRVSNTEAFF. This chain connects TRBV27 to TRBJ1-1, with TRBD1 identical over 9 bases. J lost 1 base, V lost 11 bases, and 11 bases had no gene match. Germline CDR1 MNHEY, CDR2 SMNVEV (reference sequence). The CDR3 is made up of 15 amino acids.

This clonotype was seen many times. This sequence joins TRBV7-3 and TRBJ1-4; D possibly corresponds to TRBD1 (6 bases). Germline V gives CDR1 SGHTA, CDR2 FQGTGA. V shed 5 bases and J shed 8 bases, with 12 bases lying between them. CDR3 length equals 13 residues. The CDR3 DNA is TGTGCCAGCAGCGACCGCCAGGGGGAAAAACTGTTTTTT. It encodes CASSDRQGEKLFF.

This clonotype was counted many times. The chain couples TRBV5-1 to TRBJ2-7; TRBD1 aligns across 7 bases. The V segment lost 0 bases and the J segment 2 bases; nucleotides outside the gene matches: 5. The CDR3 is 15 amino acids. Germline V gives CDR1 SGHRS, CDR2 YFSETQ. CDR3 amino acids: CASSLGGTEPYEQYF. The CDR3, as DNA: TGCGCCAGCAGCTTGGGTGGGACAGAACCCTACGAGCAGTACTTC. Full variable domain (outside the CDR3, taken from reference TRBV5-1 and TRBJ2-7): KAGVTQTPRYLIKTRGQQVTLSCSPISGHRSVSWYQQTPGQGLQFLFEYFSETQRNKGNFPGRFSGRQFSNSRSEMNVSTLELGDSALYLCASSLGGTEPYEQYFGPGTRLTVT.

This clonotype was found many times. This chain uses TRBV11-2 with TRBJ2-2; D is ambiguous. The CDR3 consists of 13 residues. The V and J ends lost 0 bases and 8 bases respectively, with 7 bases between them. Germline V CDR1 and CDR2: SGHAT, FQNNGV. The CDR3 DNA reads as TGTGCCAGCAGCTTAGAACGTCTAGGGGAGCTGTTTTTT. Translation: CASSLERLGELFF.

The chain is built from TRBV10-3 and TRBJ2-1; the D gene is possibly TRBD2 (7 bases). There are 15 residues in the CDR3. CDR1 ENHRY and CDR2 SYGVKD come from the germline V gene. V was cut by 6 bases and J by 3 bases, with 15 bases left in between. The CDR3 sequence: CAISGGLGLYNEQFF. The DNA for the CDR3 is TGTGCCATCAGCGGGGGGCTAGGTCTCTACAATGAGCAGTTCTTC.

This clonotype was detected ten times or more. J is TRBJ2-3 and V is TRBV29-1, with D maybe TRBD2 (5 bases). This CDR3 has 12 residues. The germline CDR1 and CDR2 sequences are SQVTM and ANQGSEA. The ends were cut back, 1 base at V and 13 bases at J, with 15 bases in the middle. The CDR3 coding sequence is TGCAGCGTTGAAGGGGGAGACCCAGCGGAGTATTTT. Protein product: CSVEGGDPAEYF.

As for this clonotype: A much larger clone lies one base from this, so it may be a read error. V is TRBV7-3 and J is TRBJ1-1; D gene uncertain. Trimming removed 4 bases from V and 4 bases from J, with 19 bases in between. Per germline, CDR1 SGHTA and CDR2 FQGTGA. The CDR3 runs 16 residues. The CDR3 bases are TGTGCCAGCAGCTCCCGGACCATGGAAGGGCTCACTGAAGCTTTCTTT. As protein: CASSSRTMEGLTEAFF. Complete variable domain (other parts from reference TRBV7-3 and TRBJ1-1): GAGVSQTPSNKVTEKGKYVELRCDPISGHTALYWYRQSLGQGPEFLIYFQGTGAADDSGLPNDRFFAVRPEGSVSTLKIQRTERGDSAVYLCASSSRTMEGLTEAFFGQGTRLTVV.

This clonotype was detected ten times or more. V usage is TRBV12-5 and J usage is TRBJ1-5; D is perhaps TRBD1 (6 bases). V gave up 2 bases and J gave up 6 bases, with 17 bases separating them. The CDR3 consists of 16 residues. Germline-derived CDR1 and CDR2 are LGHNT and FRNRAP. CDR3 loop: CASGLTLGGGGQPQHF. As DNA, the CDR3 is TGTGCTAGTGGTTTGACCCTTGGGGGCGGGGGTCAGCCCCAGCATTTT.

This clonotype is classed as medium-sized (0.01 to 0.1%). This chain connects TRBV9 to TRBJ2-2; D ambiguous. Between the trimmed V and J ends, which lost 0 bases and 0 bases, there was a span of 12 bases. Per the germline V gene, CDR1 is SGDLS and CDR2 is YYNGEE. CDR3 length: 17 residues. CDR3 amino acids: CASSVDLGRANTGELFF. In DNA form, the CDR3 reads TGTGCCAGCAGCGTAGATTTAGGCCGAGCGAACACCGGGGAGCTGTTTTTT. Full variable domain (remainder filled in from reference TRBV9 and TRBJ2-2): DSGVTQTPKHLITATGQRVTLRCSPRSGDLSVYWYQQSLDQGLQFLIQYYNGEERAKGNILERFSAQQFPDLHSELNLSSLELGDSALYFCASSVDLGRANTGELFFGEGSRLTVL.

The sample holds many counts of this clonotype. The chain links TRBV14 to TRBJ2-7; a possible D gene is TRBD1 (5 bases). Germline values: CDR1 SGHDN, CDR2 FVKESK. V was clipped by 6 bases and J by 1 base, with 10 bases between them. This CDR3 is built from 13 residues. The CDR3 region is CASRTAMSYEQYF. The CDR3 DNA is TGTGCCAGCAGGACAGCGATGTCCTACGAGCAGTACTTC.

This clonotype appeared many times. This chain links TRBV7-9 with TRBJ1-1; 7 bases line up with TRBD1. Unmatched junction bases numbered 13, after V lost 5 bases and J lost 7 bases. The CDR3 extends over 15 amino acids. The germline gives CDR1 SEHNR, CDR2 FQNEAQ (reference sequence). The CDR3 coding sequence is TGTGCCAGCAGCCCACTTACTGGACAGGCGGATGAAGCTTTCTTT. Its protein product is CASSPLTGQADEAFF.

The sample holds many counts of this clonotype. The V gene is TRBV2, the J gene TRBJ2-7, with D unclear. This CDR3 contains 13 residues. The germline gives CDR1 SNHLY, CDR2 FYNNEI. V lost 0 bases and J lost 9, with 12 bases in between. The CDR3 nucleotides are TGTGCCAGCAGTGAAGCGAGACCCCGAGGGCAGTACTTC. It yields the protein CASSEARPRGQYF.

In this sample, this clonotype turned up many times. The V call is TRBV29-1, the J call TRBJ1-1; 7 bases fit TRBD1. CDR1 is SQVTM, CDR2 ANQGSEA, per germline. The junction had 2 bases not matched to a gene; V was cut back by 4 bases and J by 6 bases. The CDR3 contains 11 residues. This CDR3 is CSVVQGAEAFF. The CDR3 bases are TGCAGCGTTGTGCAGGGGGCTGAAGCTTTCTTT.

This clonotype has ten or more counts. CDR3 loop: CASRRDYYNEQFF. The CDR3, as DNA: TGCGCCAGCAGGCGGGACTACTACAATGAGCAGTTCTTC. The rearrangement links TRBV10-2 to TRBJ2-1, with 7 positions matching TRBD2. CDR1 and CDR2 (germline): WSHSY, SAAADI. The trim removed 6 bases at V and 3 bases at J, leaving 2 bases unmatched. This CDR3 has 13 amino acids.

This clonotype came up many times. The chain joins TRBV5-4 to TRBJ2-7; D may match TRBD1 or TRBD2 (5 bases each). Germline assignment: CDR1 SGHNT and CDR2 YYREEE (reference sequence). This CDR3 region has 15 residues. The V and J ends lost 3 bases and 0 bases respectively, with 13 bases between them. The CDR3 DNA reads TGTGCCAGCAGCTCAGGGTTTGCGGGCTCCTACGAGCAGTACTTC. Translating it yields CASSSGFAGSYEQYF.

This clonotype was recorded many times. V usage is TRBV7-2 and J usage is TRBJ2-5; D uncertain. CDR3 length: 14 amino acids. Germline loops: CDR1 SGHTA, CDR2 FQGNSA. V was cut by 1 base and J by 5 bases, with 11 bases left in between. The CDR3 DNA is TGTGCCAGCAGCTTAGAGTCTGTCCTGGAGACCCAGTACTTC. Translation: CASSLESVLETQYF.

The chain is built from TRBV6-6 and TRBJ1-2, with a possible D match to TRBD1 (5 bases). V was shortened by 2 bases and J by 0 bases, with 19 bases between the two germline ends. CDR1 and CDR2 from the germline V gene are MNHNY and SVGAGI (reference sequence). CDR3 length: 18 residues. The CDR3 spells CASSYPSGGDLANYGYTF. CDR3 coding DNA: TGTGCCAGCAGTTACCCCTCGGGAGGGGACCTTGCTAACTATGGCTACACCTTC.